What follows are 2 T cell receptor beta chains derived from one specimen sequenced in a study of Ad26.COV2.S vaccination and SARS-CoV-2 variants. Sequenced by immunoSEQ multiplex PCR; TCRdb stores in-frame clones only, minus some. The sample comprises approximately 360,000 clones, under 90% of which are singletons, and around 7.4% rests with the top ten. Described treatment: 15 to 20 received Ad26.COV2.S at low or high dose, single or two shots; roughly 5 received placebo; per-sample allocation not given. Sample collection was performed on day 63 after the first vaccine or placebo injection. The sequenced sample was peripheral blood, obtained in a trial of Ad26.COV2.S vaccine versus placebo. Receptor source: a person between 18 and 65 years old who received the Ad26.COV2.S COVID-19 vaccine or a placebo.

The J gene is TRBJ1-2, the V gene TRBV30, with D possibly TRBD1 on 6 matching bases. This CDR3 has 16 amino acids. The germline V gene encodes CDR1 GTSNPN and CDR2 SVGIG (reference sequence). The ends were cut back, 1 base at V and 5 bases at J, with 20 bases in the middle. CDR3 in amino acids: CAWSASRDTEGYGYTF. The DNA of the CDR3 is TGTGCCTGGAGTGCTTCCCGGGACACCGAAGGATATGGCTACACCTTC.

This clone turned up a few times. This chain links TRBV9 with TRBJ2-7; D might be TRBD1 (5 bases). The CDR3 contains 12 residues. Trimming took off 3 bases at V and 6 bases at J, with 10 bases between the two ends. The V gene's germline CDR1 is SGDLS and CDR2 YYNGEE. The CDR3 bases are TGTGCCAGCAGCGGAATCGACAGCGAGCAGTACTTC. Its protein product is CASSGIDSEQYF.